What follows are 21 T cell receptor beta chains derived from one specimen sequenced in a study of cytomegalovirus exposure and HLA in healthy donors. The PCR was carried out with 60 Vbeta primers and 13 Jbeta primers. The repertoire was sequenced with immunoSEQ multiplex PCR; TCRdb's copy has only in-frame clones and lacks some. The clone table shows about 190,000 clones, with the ten largest holding about 0.9%. Sequences were obtained from PBMCs. The source of these receptors is a woman in her 30s in good health and CMV-seropositive.

V gene TRBV20-1 combines with J gene TRBJ2-7, with a tentative D call TRBD2 (6 bases). The CDR3 is 11 amino acids. Between the trimmed V and J ends, which lost 7 bases and 6 bases, there was a span of 13 bases. Germline V gene lookup returns CDR1 DFQATT and CDR2 SNEGSKA (reference sequence). The CDR3 nucleotides read TGCAGTGTGAGTAGCGGCTCCGAGCAGTACTTC. Its protein product is CSVSSGSEQYF.

The rearrangement links TRBV7-6 to TRBJ1-3; a weak D match, TRBD1 (6 bases). Trimming cost V 5 bases and J 6 bases, with 17 bases left between them. The CDR3 consists of 15 residues. From germline, CDR1 is SGHVS and CDR2 FNYEAQ. The CDR3 here is CASSTSGAIENTIYF. The CDR3 region has the DNA TGTGCCAGCAGCACCTCAGGGGCGATCGAAAACACCATATATTTT.

The chain uses TRBV7-6 and TRBJ2-3, with D maybe TRBD1 (5 bases). The CDR3 consists of 17 residues. Trimming removed 1 base at V and 1 base at J, with 15 bases between. Germline CDR1 and CDR2: SGHVS and FNYEAQ. CDR3: CASSLVSGLRGTDTQYF. CDR3 nucleotide sequence: TGTGCCAGCAGCTTAGTTTCCGGCCTCAGGGGCACAGATACGCAGTATTTT.

The chain combines TRBV7-2 with TRBJ1-1; tentatively, D is TRBD1 (5 bases). The CDR3 contains 15 residues. Per the germline V gene, CDR1 is SGHTA and CDR2 is FQGNSA. Trimming left V 1 base short and J 3 bases short, with 12 bases between. Written as DNA, the CDR3 is TGTGCCAGCAGCTTAGTACTGGAGGGGCACACTGAAGCTTTCTTT. Translating gives CASSLVLEGHTEAFF. Filled out from reference TRBV7-2 and TRBJ1-1, the complete variable domain reads GAGVSQSPSNKVTEKGKDVELRCDPISGHTALYWYRQSLGQGLEFLIYFQGNSAPDKSGLPSDRFSAERTGGSVSTLTIQRTQQEDSAVYLCASSLVLEGHTEAFFGQGTRLTVV.

Here the CDR3 reads CASSLVGGGAGQPQHF. Here the CDR3 DNA reads TGTGCCAGCAGCTTAGTTGGAGGGGGCGCGGGGCAGCCCCAGCATTTT. The chain recombines TRBV7-2 with TRBJ1-5, with 7 bases aligning to TRBD1. The germline V gene has CDR1 SGHTA and CDR2 FQGNSA. This CDR3 spans 16 amino acids. V lost 1 base, J lost 7 bases, and 10 bases stayed unmatched.

This chain connects TRBV28 to TRBJ2-1; D not resolved. The V and J ends lost 6 bases and 7 bases respectively, with 7 bases between them. Germline V gives CDR1 MDHEN, CDR2 SYDVKM. The CDR3 is 11 residues long. The CDR3, as DNA: TGTGCCAGCAGAAAGAGTAATGAGCAGTTCTTC. Residues: CASRKSNEQFF.

The V and J genes are TRBV18 and TRBJ2-7; TRBD2 might be the D (5 bases). CDR3 length: 15 residues. Looked up from germline, CDR1 is KGHSH and CDR2 is LQKENI. Trimming left V 1 base short and J 2 bases short, with 12 bases between. The CDR3 DNA reads as TGTGCCAGCTCACCACGGGCAGCTAGCACCTACGAGCAGTACTTC. Residues: CASSPRAASTYEQYF.

This rearrangement joins TRBV7-8 to TRBJ2-6; possible D gene TRBD2, 5 bases. From germline, CDR1 is SGHVS and CDR2 FQNEAQ. This CDR3 region has 15 residues. Trimming removed 2 bases from V and 4 bases from J, with 9 bases in between. In DNA, the CDR3 is TGTGCCAGCAGCTTATGGACGGGAGGGGCCAACGTCCTGACTTTC. This sequence encodes CASSLWTGGANVLTF. The full variable domain, in which reference TRBV7-8 and TRBJ2-6 provide the parts outside the CDR3, is GAGVSQSPRYKVAKRGQDVALRCDPISGHVSLFWYQQALGQGPEFLTYFQNEAQLDKSGLPSDRFFAERPEGSVSTLKIQRTQQEDSAVYLCASSLWTGGANVLTFGAGSRLTVL.

The chain links TRBV29-1 to TRBJ2-2, with D perhaps matching TRBD2 (5 bases). The CDR3 covers 11 residues. Trimming took 6 bases from V and 6 from J, leaving 8 bases between them. CDR1 and CDR2 from the germline V gene are SQVTM and ANQGSEA. The CDR3 DNA follows: TGCAGCGTCTGGACTGCCGGGGAGCTGTTTTTT. It codes for CSVWTAGELFF.

The rearrangement uses TRBV7-7 and TRBJ2-3; 11 nucleotides line up with TRBD1. The CDR3 spans 15 residues. CDR1 and CDR2 (germline): SSHAT, FNYEAQ (reference sequence). The V segment lost 5 bases and the J segment 4 bases; nucleotides outside the gene matches: 5. CDR3 sequence (DNA): TGTGCCAGCAGCCCGGACAGGGGGCGGGCAGATACGCAGTATTTT. As protein: CASSPDRGRADTQYF.

The genes are TRBV5-5 and TRBJ2-2; weak D call: TRBD2 (5 bases). The CDR3 runs to 18 residues. Germline V gene lookup returns CDR1 SGHKS and CDR2 YYEKEE (reference sequence). V was trimmed by 5 bases and J by 4 bases, leaving 24 bases between them. This chain's CDR3 is CASRAGDYSGWGTGELFF. DNA of the CDR3: TGTGCCAGCAGAGCTGGGGATTATTCGGGGTGGGGCACCGGGGAGCTGTTTTTT.

The rearrangement joins TRBV11-3 to TRBJ2-5; no clear D. Germline CDR1 is SGHNT and CDR2 is YENEEA. V lost 2 bases, J lost 7 bases, and 11 bases lay in between. CDR3 size: 13 residues. CDR3 coding DNA: TGTGCCAGCAGCTTATATTCAGGAACGACCCAGTACTTC. It encodes CASSLYSGTTQYF.

The rearrangement joins TRBV27 to TRBJ2-7; 16 bases map to TRBD2. With 5 bases clipped from V and 7 bases from J, the junction kept 5 bases outside the gene matches. CDR1 and CDR2 (germline): MNHEY, SMNVEV (reference sequence). This CDR3 is built from 15 residues. CDR3 sequence (DNA): TGTGCCAGCAGTGTCGAGGGACTAGCGGGAGGGGAGCAGTACTTC. Residues: CASSVEGLAGGEQYF.

The CDR3 DNA reads TGCGCCAGCAGCCAAGAGTTCACAGGGTATAATTCACCCCTCCACTTT. As protein: CASSQEFTGYNSPLHF. The V and J genes are TRBV4-1 and TRBJ1-6; perhaps TRBD1 as D (6 bases). The CDR3 spans 16 residues. The ends were cut back, 0 bases at V and 4 bases at J, with 10 bases in the middle. Germline V gene sequence: CDR1 MGHRA, CDR2 YSYEKL.

The J gene is TRBJ1-5, the V gene TRBV5-4, with D perhaps TRBD1 (5 bases). V was clipped by 4 bases and J by 5 bases, with 16 bases between them. The CDR3 totals 15 residues. Germline loops: CDR1 SGHNT, CDR2 YYREEE (reference sequence). The DNA for the CDR3 is TGTGCCAGCAGCCGATGGGGCGATGGGGATCAGCCCCAGCATTTT. This codes for CASSRWGDGDQPQHF.

The CDR3 coding sequence is TGTGCCAGCAGTTTAGCGGGAGGGGCACCCTACGAGCAGTACTTC. It specifies CASSLAGGAPYEQYF. The genes are TRBV27 and TRBJ2-7; 9 bases align to TRBD2. This CDR3 spans 15 amino acids. The V segment lost 2 bases and the J segment 2 bases; nucleotides outside the gene matches: 4. Germline CDR1 is MNHEY and CDR2 is SMNVEV (reference sequence).

On this clone itself: The sample has other DNA sequences that encode this CDR3 too. The V gene is TRBV5-1, the J gene TRBJ2-7; D perhaps matches TRBD1 (6 bases). Germline V gene data show CDR1 as SGHRS and CDR2 as YFSETQ. The CDR3 is made up of 12 amino acids. V was clipped by 2 bases and J by 4 bases, with 7 bases between them. The CDR3 nucleotides read TGCGCCAGCAGCTTACAGGGTTACGAGCAGTACTTC. Its translation: CASSLQGYEQYF.

The rearrangement uses TRBV28 and TRBJ1-1, with D hard to call. V was pared by 6 bases and J by 4 bases, with 18 bases between. Germline CDR1 and CDR2: MDHEN and SYDVKM. The CDR3 covers 15 residues. The CDR3, as DNA: TGTGCCAGCAGCGGGGATATATTAACGAGCACTGAAGCTTTCTTT. Its translation is CASSGDILTSTEAFF.

The DNA of the CDR3 is TGTGCCACCAGCGGAGCTCAGGGCATGAACACTGAAGCTTTCTTT. Translation: CATSGAQGMNTEAFF. This rearrangement joins TRBV15 to TRBJ1-1, with D possibly TRBD1 on 5 matching bases. The CDR3 is 15 residues long. Germline CDR1 reads LNHNV; CDR2 reads YYDKDF (reference sequence). V gave up 5 bases and J gave up 0 bases, with 13 bases separating them.

The chain uses TRBV5-1 and TRBJ1-1; D perhaps matches TRBD1 (6 bases). V was clipped by 2 bases and J by 4 bases, with 9 bases between them. Germline CDR1 SGHRS, CDR2 YFSETQ. The CDR3 is 13 amino acids. The DNA of the CDR3 is TGCGCCAGCAGCTTCACAGGGAGCACTGAAGCTTTCTTT. Translating it yields CASSFTGSTEAFF.

V is TRBV6-1 and J is TRBJ2-7; D is unresolved. The length of the CDR3 is 13 residues. Per germline, CDR1 MNHNS and CDR2 SASEGT. Trimming shortened V by 9 bases and J by 3 bases, and 15 bases separated the two germline ends. The CDR3 loop reads CASRIGQNYEQYF. In DNA form, the CDR3 reads TGTGCCAGTCGGATTGGGCAGAACTACGAGCAGTACTTC.